This T cell receptor beta chain was obtained from a study of OX40 agonist ivuxolimab in advanced cancers. Whole-study results and caveats: On average, CD8+ T cells had more expanded clones than CD4+. Expanded peripheral T-cell antigen specificity went undetermined.

The repertoire was sequenced with immunoSEQ multiplex PCR; TCRdb's copy has only in-frame clones and lacks some. The sample contains some 100,000 clones, about nine tenths of which appear only once. Germline V lookup: CDR1 MDHEN, CDR2 SYDVKM. The CDR3 totals 13 residues. V lost 7 bases, J lost 5 bases, and 14 bases lay in between. About this clone itself: Its target is not known.

The specimen was CD4+ or CD8+ T cells sorted from blood, collected in a trial of the OX40 agonist ivuxolimab. This TCR came from an adult with an advanced solid tumor such as melanoma, head and neck, liver or kidney cancer. The rearrangement uses TRBV28 and TRBJ2-5; TRBD1 might be the D (6 bases). Here the CDR3 reads CASKQGHRETQYF. The CDR3 DNA sequence: TGTGCCAGCAAGCAGGGGCACCGGGAGACCCAGTACTTC.